These 10 T cell receptor beta chains were sequenced from one sample in a study of T cell responses to AZD1222 COVID-19 vaccine (dated by TCRdb to the early 2020s). The library came from the immunoSEQ multiplex PCR assay. Held by TCRdb, this immuneACCESS table contains in-frame sequences only and omits some clones. Under half of the omission traces to an unresolved V gene where checked; the cause of the rest is unknown. The sample records approximately 73,000 clones, roughly 80% of which are singletons. The biggest ten clones account for about 3.1% of the sample. The time point label for this specimen denotes: baseline before first vaccination. Sequences were derived from peripheral blood, sampled on day 0 of AZD1222 vaccination. Receptors originate from an adult in good health.

For the CDR3, the DNA is TGTGCCAGCAGCCCCCACTACGAGCAGTACTTC. It translates to CASSPHYEQYF. This sequence joins TRBV7-2 and TRBJ2-7, with D uncertain. The germline V gene encodes CDR1 SGHTA and CDR2 FQGNSA. This CDR3 has 11 amino acids. V dropped 5 bases and J dropped 3 bases, with 5 bases sitting between them.

This clone has just a few counts. The gene calls are TRBV7-2 and TRBJ2-7; 8 bases match TRBD1. CDR1 and CDR2 (germline): SGHTA, FQGNSA. The length of the CDR3 is 14 residues. With V trimmed by 3 bases and J by 3 bases, 4 bases remained unmatched. The CDR3 loop reads CASSLQGADYEQYF. The CDR3 coding sequence is TGTGCCAGCAGCTTGCAGGGGGCTGACTACGAGCAGTACTTC.

The rearrangement uses TRBV2 and TRBJ1-1; D remains ambiguous. The CDR3 is 13 residues long. CDR1 SNHLY and CDR2 FYNNEI come from the germline V gene. V was shortened by 6 bases and J by 1 base, with 9 bases between the two germline ends. The CDR3 reads CASRVAWNTEAFF. In nucleotides, the CDR3 is TGTGCCAGCAGAGTGGCGTGGAACACTGAAGCTTTCTTT.

The chain employs TRBV7-2 and TRBJ1-5, with TRBD1 matching over 9 bases. The V segment lost 1 base and the J segment 8 bases; nucleotides outside the gene matches: 6. CDR3 size: 15 residues. Germline lookup yields CDR1 SGHTA and CDR2 FQGNSA. The CDR3 region is CASSLDPGQGKPQHF. The CDR3 DNA sequence: TGTGCCAGCAGCTTAGACCCGGGACAGGGTAAGCCCCAGCATTTT.

This clone was observed a handful of times. The V call is TRBV6-5, the J call TRBJ1-5; D is unresolved. V was clipped by 5 bases and J by 2 bases, with 7 bases between them. Germline CDR1 MNHEY, CDR2 SVGAGI. The CDR3 spans 13 residues. The CDR3 coding sequence is TGTGCCAGCAGTCTCCACCGCAATCAGCCCCAGCATTTT. It codes for CASSLHRNQPQHF.

The chain joins TRBV11-2 to TRBJ2-7, with TRBD1 as a possible D gene (7 bases). This CDR3 region has 15 residues. V dropped 4 bases and J dropped 1 base, with 14 bases sitting between them. Germline-derived CDR1 and CDR2 are SGHAT and FQNNGV. CDR3 sequence: CASSWRPGGSYEQYF. For the CDR3, the DNA is TGTGCCAGCAGCTGGCGCCCAGGGGGGTCCTACGAGCAGTACTTC.

This clone was found a few times. The chain combines TRBV4-3 with TRBJ1-6; 8 bases line up with TRBD1. The trim removed 0 bases at V and 15 bases at J, leaving 4 bases unmatched. CDR3 length equals 13 residues. The germline CDR1 and CDR2 sequences are LGHNA and YSLEER. The CDR3 nucleotides are TGCGCCAGCAGCCAAGAGGCAGGGGGCAACCTCCACTTT. Translated: CASSQEAGGNLHF.

As regards this clone: Distinct nucleotide sequences in the sample also encode this CDR3. The V gene is TRBV5-1, the J gene TRBJ2-1; 10 nucleotides agree with TRBD2. The germline V gene encodes CDR1 SGHRS and CDR2 YFSETQ. This CDR3 comprises 14 residues. J gave up 4 bases and V 3 bases, and 1 base lay outside the gene matches. The CDR3 bases are TGCGCCAGCAGCTCTAGCGGGGGATACAATGAGCAGTTCTTC. Translating gives CASSSSGGYNEQFF.

The gene calls are TRBV15 and TRBJ2-2; 7 bases line up with TRBD2. Trimming removed 0 bases from V and 6 bases from J; junction bases left unmatched: 7. Germline V gene lookup returns CDR1 LNHNV and CDR2 YYDKDF (reference sequence). CDR3 length: 16 amino acids. The CDR3 DNA is TGTGCCACCAGCAGAGATCCAAGCGGGAAGGCCGGGGAGCTGTTTTTT. Translation: CATSRDPSGKAGELFF. The entire variable domain, with the rest obtained from reference TRBV15 and TRBJ2-2, is as follows: DAMVIQNPRYQVTQFGKPVTLSCSQTLNHNVMYWYQQKSSQAPKLLFHYYDKDFNNEADTPDNFQSRRPNTSFCFLDIRSPGLGDTAMYLCATSRDPSGKAGELFFGEGSRLTVL.

The genes are TRBV5-1 and TRBJ2-3; D possibly corresponds to TRBD1 (5 bases). The V gene's germline CDR1 is SGHRS and CDR2 YFSETQ. V dropped 2 bases and J dropped 0 bases, with 10 bases sitting between them. The CDR3 has 15 residues. CDR3 nucleotide sequence: TGCGCCAGCAGCTTAGACGGACACAGCACAGATACGCAGTATTTT. This sequence encodes CASSLDGHSTDTQYF.